This T cell receptor beta chain originates from a study of control samples from healthy donors and cancer patients (dated by TCRdb to 2018 to 2021). The method was the immunoSEQ multiplex PCR assay. TCRdb obtained this table from immuneACCESS and retained in-frame rearrangements with V and J assigned. These tables miss some clones; where compared with another copy, unresolved V genes account for less than half of the shortfall, and the remainder is unexplained. This sample comprises some 150,000 clones, approximately 91% of them detected only once. Approximately 2.9% of the sample belongs to the ten largest clones. On this clone: This clone's antigen is unknown. No base qualities exist here, and no much larger clone lies one base off it.

The sequenced sample consisted of blood. This clonotype was obtained from a man aged 30-40 years in good health.

The DNA reads as follows: TGTGCCAGCAGTGAACGGTTTACTGGGGCCAACGTCCTGACTTTC. This is translated as CASSERFTGANVLTF. This chain joins TRBV2 to TRBJ2-6; the D gene identity is not certain. The CDR3 spans 15 residues, from the cysteine through the phenylalanine. The only DNA kept is the CDR3, 45 bases in frame from the first base. Via the germline V gene, CDR1 is SNHLY and CDR2 FYNNEI. The germline ends are 7 bases apart after V is trimmed by 2 bases and J by 2 bases. The entire variable domain, with the stretches around the CDR3 drawn from the reference TRBV2 and TRBJ2-6 proteins, is EPEVTQTPSHQVTQMGQEVILRCVPISNHLYFYWYRQILGQKVEFLVSFYNNEISEKSEIFDDQFSVERPDGSNFTLKIRSTKLEDSAMYFCASSERFTGANVLTFGAGSRLTVL.